This TCR beta chain was obtained from a study of blood T cell repertoires in COVID-19. Study overall: Samples representing acute and convalescent COVID-19 were sourced from the United States, Italy and Spain.

CDR1 is SSHAT, CDR2 FNYEAQ, per germline (reference sequence). The CDR3 loop spans 16 amino acids. Method: immunoSEQ multiplex PCR; TCRdb's copy keeps in-frame clones and lacks some. The sample shows 110,000 or so clones, around 82% of them seen only once. As to this clone: Sequence at one end of the junction differs from germline and may be a read error.

The chain uses TRBV7-7 and TRBJ1-1; 10 nucleotides agree with TRBD1. The material sequenced was peripheral blood. This clonotype was sampled from a woman in her fifties or sixties with acute or convalescent COVID-19. The CDR3 spells CASSKWTGGTNTEAFF. DNA of the CDR3: TGTGCTAGCAGCAAATGGACAGGGGGTACGAACACTGAAGCTTTCTTT.